This T cell receptor beta chain emerged from a study of OX40 agonist ivuxolimab in advanced cancers. Study-wide context: Ivuxolimab was a fully human IgG2 agonistic monoclonal antibody targeting the costimulatory receptor OX40 (CD134). The monotherapy dose-escalation portion (N ≈ 52 patients) of the phase I ivuxolimab trial is reported in the paper. The dose-escalation cohort was about 87% male with a mean age of about 60 years, ranging from roughly 20 to 80. Partial responses were achieved by three dose-escalation patients, of whom one had hepatocellular carcinoma and two had cutaneous melanoma. Peripheral TCRbeta sequencing was intended to test whether TCR sequence diversity was altered and clonal T-cell expansion was caused by ivuxolimab. Intravenous ivuxolimab was administered to patients every 2 weeks at six dose levels: 0.01, 0.1, 0.3, 1.5, 3 and 10 mg/kg. Of the 50 or so patients in dose escalation, about 20 had hepatocellular carcinoma, about 15 had melanoma, 9 had renal cell carcinoma and 9 had head and neck cancer. Patients were allowed to have had prior anti-PD-1, anti-PD-L1 or anti-CTLA-4 therapy, and approximately 40% of the dose-escalation patients had been treated with checkpoint inhibitors.

The CDR3 runs 16 residues from the cysteine to the phenylalanine. Here the CDR3 DNA is all that survives: 48 bases in frame from base 1. CDR1 SGHRS and CDR2 YFSETQ are derived from the germline V gene. The trial excluded patients who had a history of autoimmune disease or who were on systemic immunosuppression. In every dose cohort, peripheral blood was drawn for TCR sequencing at baseline, cycle 4 day 1, and cycle 7 day 1. Samples came from an open-label, multicenter, first-in-human phase I dose-escalation trial of ivuxolimab. Adults with locally advanced or metastatic melanoma, renal cell, hepatocellular, or head and neck squamous cell carcinoma were enrolled in the trial. CD4+ and CD8+ T cells were sorted separately from peripheral blood before TCR sequencing. Findings and caveats that apply to the study as a whole: Low levels of normalized T-cell clonal expansion were also seen in some nonresponding patients. After ivuxolimab, more expanded clones were found on average in CD8+ T cells than in CD4+ T cells. At doses of 0.1 to 3.0 mg/kg, clonal expansion of both CD4+ and CD8+ blood T cells was observed from baseline to week 6. In the 0.1-3.0 mg/kg groups, partial responders had among the lowest normalized peripheral clonal expansion, particularly in CD8+ T cells. The antigen specificity of the clonally expanded peripheral T cells was not determined.

Concerning this clone itself: This clone's antigen is unknown. One junction end does not reproduce the germline sequence, and a read error may be involved.

To sequence the TCRbeta CDR3 region, genomic DNA was isolated from the sorted cells. The immunoSEQ Assay was used for sequencing of TCRbeta CDR3 regions. TCRdb took over this immuneACCESS table, retaining in-frame rearrangements with V and J assigned. Such tables are incomplete; in checked studies, under half of the missing clones stem from an unresolved V gene, and the remainder is unexplained. Recorded for this sample are 100,000 to 150,000 clones; roughly 91% of them occurred a single time. The ten top clones hold approximately 1% of the sample. This TCR derives from an adult with an advanced solid tumor such as melanoma, head and neck, liver or kidney cancer. The sample in question was CD4+ or CD8+ T cells sorted from blood, obtained in a trial of the OX40 agonist ivuxolimab. The rearranged segments are TRBV5-1 and TRBJ2-2, and TRBD2 may be the D gene, going by 5 matching bases. The nucleotide sequence is TGTGCCAGCAGCGAAGGGAGCCCTACCAACACCGGGGAGCTGTTTTTT. It codes for CASSEGSPTNTGELFF.